Described below is a single T cell receptor (beta chain) sequence and its context. Original processing methods: Estimation of nucleated cell counts relied on the amplification of reference gene primers. TCRdb's copy holds only in-frame clones and misses some; the assay was immunoSEQ multiplex PCR. For V, J and clone size, that table is used; D and trimming come from the DNA. Seen here are about 62,000 clones, around 87% observed once, and the top ten hold 18%. This CDR3 has 17 residues. The germline gives CDR1 SGHTA, CDR2 FQGNSA. Trimming shortened V by 2 bases and J by 5 bases, and 19 bases separated the two germline ends. This record belongs to a study of blood T cell repertoires in COVID-19. Study as a whole: The study drew acute and convalescent COVID-19 samples from the United States, Italy and Spain. PBMCs, B-cell-depleted T cells, or T cells provided the cDNA or gDNA that made up the material.

The chain carries TRBV7-2 and TRBJ2-1; D is uncertain. The sequenced sample was peripheral blood. This sequence was found in an older woman with COVID-19, enrolled during active disease. This chain's CDR3 is CASSLPVQRSYDNEQFF. The CDR3 bases are TGTGCCAGCAGCTTACCGGTGCAACGGTCATACGACAATGAGCAGTTCTTC.